This is a list of T cell receptor beta chains from one sample in a study of blood T cell repertoires in COVID-19. TCRdb's copy holds only in-frame clones and misses some; the assay was immunoSEQ multiplex PCR. Among about 150,000 clones, 75% to 90% were seen once, and the ten largest hold roughly 8%. Sequenced material: peripheral blood. The receptors were gathered from a woman aged 55-70 years with COVID-19, enrolled during active disease. The CDR3 runs from the conserved cysteine through the conserved F or W. D genes are given only for firm matches. Where a row states a size, it is once, few, many or the class of an expanded clone; other rows omit it.

J,V,D,size,CDR3,DNA
TRBJ1-5,TRBV29-1,TRBD1,.,CSVGQGSQPQHF,TGCAGCGTGGGACAGGGGAGTCAGCCCCAGCATTTT
TRBJ2-3,TRBV29-1,.,.,CSVARTSTDTQYF,TGCAGCGTAGCCCGGACTAGCACAGATACGCAGTATTTT
TRBJ2-1,TRBV27,.,.,CASSPGSYNEQFF,TGTGCCAGCAGTCCCGGGAGTTACAATGAGCAGTTCTTC
TRBJ1-4,TRBV4-1,TRBD1,once,CASSQANRGLDEKLFF,TGCGCCAGCAGCCAAGCCAACAGGGGATTAGATGAAAAACTGTTTTTT
TRBJ1-2,TRBV4-1,.,.,CASRPIGSQGGYTF,TGCGCCAGCAGACCGATCGGGTCCCAGGGAGGCTACACCTTC
TRBJ1-5,TRBV27,.,.,CASSLSVGASNQPQHF,TGTGCCAGCAGTTTATCCGTTGGGGCAAGCAATCAGCCCCAGCATTTT
TRBJ1-6,TRBV25-1,TRBD1,.,CASSGPGQENSPLHF,TGTGCCAGCAGTGGACCGGGACAGGAGAATTCACCCCTCCACTTT
TRBJ2-6,TRBV4-2,TRBD1,.,CASSQSTGTGVGANVLTF,TGTGCCAGCAGCCAAAGTACCGGGACAGGGGTCGGGGCCAACGTCCTGACTTTC
TRBJ2-3,TRBV5-5,TRBD1,.,CASSPPPGQGIDTQYF,TGTGCCAGCAGCCCCCCTCCGGGACAGGGAATAGATACGCAGTATTTT
TRBJ1-3,TRBV9,TRBD1,.,CASSVPGQDSTSSGNTIYF,TGTGCCAGCAGCGTCCCGGGACAGGACTCGACTAGCTCTGGAAACACCATATATTTT
TRBJ1-1,TRBV27,.,.,CASSFAGGWDRNTEAFF,TGTGCCAGCAGTTTCGCGGGAGGGTGGGATAGAAACACTGAAGCTTTCTTT
TRBJ1-3,TRBV12-1,.,.,CASSPLPDRGSSATSGNTIYF,TGTGCCAGCAGCCCCCTCCCTGACAGGGGCTCATCAGCCACTTCTGGAAACACCATATATTTT
TRBJ2-5,TRBV5-1,.,.,CASRQSVVLEETQYF,TGCGCCAGCAGACAGAGTGTGGTATTGGAAGAGACCCAGTACTTC
TRBJ2-2,TRBV7-2,.,.,CASSLVMTGELFF,TGTGCCAGCAGCTTAGTTATGACCGGGGAGCTGTTTTTT
TRBJ2-2,TRBV2,.,.,CASTVRSPENTGELFF,TGTGCCAGCACCGTCAGATCACCCGAGAACACCGGGGAGCTGTTTTTT
TRBJ2-7,TRBV9,.,.,CASSVGPSLNGQYF,TGTGCCAGCAGCGTAGGCCCTTCTCTGAACGGGCAGTACTTC
TRBJ1-1,TRBV3-1/TRBV3-2,TRBD1,.,CASSQDWYGTGNTEAFF,TGTGCCAGCAGCCAAGATTGGTATGGGACAGGGAACACTGAAGCTTTCTTT
TRBJ2-7,TRBV19,.,.,CASSTGTRPYEQYF,TGTGCCAGTAGTACCGGGACAAGACCCTACGAGCAGTACTTC
TRBJ2-5,TRBV3-1/TRBV3-2,TRBD2,.,CASSQGSSGRETQYF,TGTGCCAGCAGCCAAGGTAGTAGCGGGAGGGAGACCCAGTACTTC
TRBJ1-2,TRBV4-1,.,.,CASSQGGGSYGYTF,TGCGCCAGCAGCCAAGGTGGAGGGAGCTATGGCTACACCTTC
TRBJ2-1,TRBV6-2/TRBV6-3,TRBD1,.,CASSWGQGQYNEQFF,TGTGCCAGCAGTTGGGGACAGGGGCAATACAATGAGCAGTTCTTC
TRBJ1-2,TRBV18,.,.,CASSPPGPGIYGYTF,TGTGCCAGCTCACCCCCGGGTCCGGGTATCTATGGCTACACCTTC
TRBJ1-1,TRBV5-5,.,once,CASSLTGTNTEAFF,TGTGCCAGCAGCTTAACGGGTACTAACACTGAAGCTTTCTTT
TRBJ1-1,TRBV6-5,.,.,CASSYSYTLNTEAFF,TGTGCCAGCAGTTACTCGTACACACTGAACACTGAAGCTTTCTTT
TRBJ1-2,TRBV27,TRBD1,few,CASSPGTGPYGYTF,TGTGCCAGCAGTCCGGGGACAGGCCCCTATGGCTACACCTTC
TRBJ1-2,TRBV29-1,.,.,CSVEVSSGVPGGYTF,TGCAGCGTTGAAGTCTCTAGTGGGGTTCCGGGAGGCTACACCTTC
TRBJ1-1,TRBV27,.,.,CASSFDLTENTEAFF,TGTGCCAGCAGTTTTGACCTGACAGAGAACACTGAAGCTTTCTTT
TRBJ1-2,TRBV7-9,.,few,CASSLVADSAYGYTF,TGTGCCAGCAGCTTAGTTGCGGACAGTGCCTATGGCTACACCTTC
TRBJ1-2,TRBV27,TRBD1,.,CASSPGQGVIYGYTF,TGTGCCAGCAGTCCCGGACAGGGGGTGATCTATGGCTACACCTTC
TRBJ2-3,TRBV7-9,TRBD2,.,CASSLVPGGAVDTQYF,TGTGCCAGCAGCTTAGTCCCGGGGGGGGCGGTAGATACGCAGTATTTT
TRBJ1-1,TRBV18,TRBD1,once,CASSPPYTGATTGAFF,TGTGCCAGCTCACCACCATACACAGGGGCAACAACTGGAGCTTTCTTT
TRBJ2-7,TRBV7-8,TRBD1,.,CASSLEIGQGSYEQYF,TGTGCCAGCAGCTTAGAAATAGGACAGGGGTCCTACGAGCAGTACTTC
TRBJ1-2,TRBV2,.,.,CASSEEYGNVYYTF,TGTGCCAGCAGTGAAGAGTACGGGAACGTCTACTACACCTTC
TRBJ1-2,TRBV3-1/TRBV3-2,TRBD1,.,CASSPDRGGYTF,TGTGCCAGCAGCCCAGACAGGGGAGGCTACACCTTC
TRBJ2-7,TRBV5-1,TRBD2,once,CASSFEGGNNYEQYF,TGCGCCAGCAGCTTTGAGGGAGGGAATAACTACGAGCAGTACTTC
TRBJ2-1,TRBV6-1,.,.,CASSEAFNSPLPEQFF,TGTGCCAGCAGTGAAGCCTTTAATTCCCCCCTCCCTGAGCAGTTCTTC
TRBJ2-2,TRBV7-2,.,.,CASSLGRAGTGELFF,TGTGCCAGCAGTCTGGGTAGGGCGGGCACCGGGGAGCTGTTTTTT
TRBJ2-1,TRBV9,.,.,CASSAGTSYNEQFF,TGTGCCAGCAGCGCCGGCACTAGCTACAATGAGCAGTTCTTC
TRBJ1-4,TRBV19,TRBD1,.,CASSSGTGDEKLFF,TGTGCCAGTAGTTCCGGGACAGGCGATGAAAAACTGTTTTTT
TRBJ1-4,TRBV5-1,TRBD1,.,CASSLTGATNEKLFF,TGCGCCAGCAGCTTGACAGGGGCAACTAATGAAAAACTGTTTTTT